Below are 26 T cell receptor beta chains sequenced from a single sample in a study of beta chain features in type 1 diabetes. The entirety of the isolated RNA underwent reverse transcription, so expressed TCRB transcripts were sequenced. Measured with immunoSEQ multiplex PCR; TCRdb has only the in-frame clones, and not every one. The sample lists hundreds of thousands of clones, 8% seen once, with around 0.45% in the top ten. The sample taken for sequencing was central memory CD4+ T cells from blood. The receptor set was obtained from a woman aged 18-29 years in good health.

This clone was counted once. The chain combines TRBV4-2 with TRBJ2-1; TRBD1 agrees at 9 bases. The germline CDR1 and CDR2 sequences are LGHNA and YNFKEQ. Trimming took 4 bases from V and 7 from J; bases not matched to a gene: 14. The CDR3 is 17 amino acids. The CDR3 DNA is TGTGCCAGCAGCCCGACTTCCGGGACAGGGTCCGGAAATGAGCAGTTCTTC. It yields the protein CASSPTSGTGSGNEQFF.

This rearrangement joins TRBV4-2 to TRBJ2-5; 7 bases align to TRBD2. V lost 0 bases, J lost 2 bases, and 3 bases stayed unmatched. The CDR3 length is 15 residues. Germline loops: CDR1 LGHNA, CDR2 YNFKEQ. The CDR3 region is CASSQDLAGQETQYF. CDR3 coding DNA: TGTGCCAGCAGCCAAGATTTAGCGGGTCAAGAGACCCAGTACTTC.

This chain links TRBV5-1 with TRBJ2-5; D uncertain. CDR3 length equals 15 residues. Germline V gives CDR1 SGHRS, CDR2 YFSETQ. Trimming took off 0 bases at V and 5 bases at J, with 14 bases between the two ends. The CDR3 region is CASSLVSRPLETQYF. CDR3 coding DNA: TGCGCCAGCAGCTTGGTGTCGAGGCCCCTTGAGACCCAGTACTTC.

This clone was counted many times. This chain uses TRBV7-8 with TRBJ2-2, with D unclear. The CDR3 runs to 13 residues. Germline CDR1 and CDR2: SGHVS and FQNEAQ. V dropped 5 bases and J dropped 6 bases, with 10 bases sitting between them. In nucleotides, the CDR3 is TGTGCCAGCAGCATACATCTAGCCGGGGAGCTGTTTTTT. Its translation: CASSIHLAGELFF.

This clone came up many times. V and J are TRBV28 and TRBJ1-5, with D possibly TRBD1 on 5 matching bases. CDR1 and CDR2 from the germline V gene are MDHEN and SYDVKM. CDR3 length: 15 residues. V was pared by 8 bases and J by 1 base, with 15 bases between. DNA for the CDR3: TGTGCCAGCGGCACGTACAGGATGAGCAATCAGCCCCAGCATTTT. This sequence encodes CASGTYRMSNQPQHF.

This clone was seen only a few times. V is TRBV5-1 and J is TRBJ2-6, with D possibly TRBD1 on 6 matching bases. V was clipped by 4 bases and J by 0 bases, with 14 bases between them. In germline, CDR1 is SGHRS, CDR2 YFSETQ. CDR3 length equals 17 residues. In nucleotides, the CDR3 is TGCGCCAGCAGCCCCGGGACATTGATCTCTGGGGCCAACGTCCTGACTTTC. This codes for CASSPGTLISGANVLTF.

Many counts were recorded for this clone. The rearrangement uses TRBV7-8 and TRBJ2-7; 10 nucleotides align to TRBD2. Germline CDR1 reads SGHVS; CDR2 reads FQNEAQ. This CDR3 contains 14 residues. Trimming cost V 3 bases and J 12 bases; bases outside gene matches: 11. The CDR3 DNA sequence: TGTGCCAGCAGCTTGCGGACTAGCGGAGGTGGTTGGTACTTC. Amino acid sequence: CASSLRTSGGGWYF.

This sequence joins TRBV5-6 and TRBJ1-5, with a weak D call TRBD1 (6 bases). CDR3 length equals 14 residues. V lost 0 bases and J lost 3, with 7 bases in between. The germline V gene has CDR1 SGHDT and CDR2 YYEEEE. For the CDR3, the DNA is TGTGCCAGCAGCTTGGGACAGGCCAATCAGCCCCAGCATTTT. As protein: CASSLGQANQPQHF.

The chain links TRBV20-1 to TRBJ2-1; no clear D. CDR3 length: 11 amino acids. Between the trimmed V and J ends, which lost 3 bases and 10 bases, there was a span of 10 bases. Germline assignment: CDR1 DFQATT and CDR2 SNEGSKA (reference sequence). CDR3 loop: CSASRLQEQFF. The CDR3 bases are TGCAGTGCTAGTCGTCTACAGGAGCAGTTCTTC.

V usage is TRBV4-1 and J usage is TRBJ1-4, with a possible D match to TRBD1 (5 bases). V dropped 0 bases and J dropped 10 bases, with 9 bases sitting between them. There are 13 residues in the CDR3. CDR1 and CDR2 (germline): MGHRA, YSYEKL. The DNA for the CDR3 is TGCGCCAGCAGCCAAGACAGGGAGCGAAAACTGTTTTTT. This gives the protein CASSQDRERKLFF.

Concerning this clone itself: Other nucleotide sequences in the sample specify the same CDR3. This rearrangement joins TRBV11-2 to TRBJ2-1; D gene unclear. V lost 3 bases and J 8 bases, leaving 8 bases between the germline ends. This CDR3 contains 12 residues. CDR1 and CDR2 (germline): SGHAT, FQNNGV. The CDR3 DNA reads TGTGCCAGCAGCTTTAACCGTGATGAGCAGTTCTTC. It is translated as CASSFNRDEQFF.

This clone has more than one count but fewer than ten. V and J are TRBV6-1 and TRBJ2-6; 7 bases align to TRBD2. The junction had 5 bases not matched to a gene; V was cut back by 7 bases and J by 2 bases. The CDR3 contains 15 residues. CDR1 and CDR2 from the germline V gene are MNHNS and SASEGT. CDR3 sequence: CASMSGLAGANVLTF. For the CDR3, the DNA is TGTGCCAGCATGAGTGGACTAGCTGGGGCCAACGTCCTGACTTTC.

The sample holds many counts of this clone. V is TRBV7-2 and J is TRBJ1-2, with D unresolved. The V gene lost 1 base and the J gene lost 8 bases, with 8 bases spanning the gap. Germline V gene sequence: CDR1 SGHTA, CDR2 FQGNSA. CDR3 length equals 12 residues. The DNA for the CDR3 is TGTGCCAGCAGCTTAGAGGGTCCCGGCTACACCTTC. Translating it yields CASSLEGPGYTF.

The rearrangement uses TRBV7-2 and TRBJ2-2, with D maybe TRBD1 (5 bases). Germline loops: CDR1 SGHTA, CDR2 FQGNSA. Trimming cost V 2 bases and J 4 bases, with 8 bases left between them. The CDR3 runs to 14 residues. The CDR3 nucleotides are TGTGCCAGCAGCTTAATGCAGGGCACCGGGGAGCTGTTTTTT. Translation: CASSLMQGTGELFF.

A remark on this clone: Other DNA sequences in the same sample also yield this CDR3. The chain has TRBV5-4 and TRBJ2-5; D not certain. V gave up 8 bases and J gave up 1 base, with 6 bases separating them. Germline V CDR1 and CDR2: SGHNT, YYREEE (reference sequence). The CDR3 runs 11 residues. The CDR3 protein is CASSIQETQYF. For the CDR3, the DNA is TGTGCCAGTAGTATCCAAGAGACCCAGTACTTC.

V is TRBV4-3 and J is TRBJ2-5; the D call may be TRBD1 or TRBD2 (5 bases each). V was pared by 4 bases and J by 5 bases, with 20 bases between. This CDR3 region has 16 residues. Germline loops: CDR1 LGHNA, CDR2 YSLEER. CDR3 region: CASSPQRAGRAETQYF. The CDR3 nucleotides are TGCGCCAGCAGCCCCCAAAGGGCGGGCAGGGCTGAGACCCAGTACTTC.

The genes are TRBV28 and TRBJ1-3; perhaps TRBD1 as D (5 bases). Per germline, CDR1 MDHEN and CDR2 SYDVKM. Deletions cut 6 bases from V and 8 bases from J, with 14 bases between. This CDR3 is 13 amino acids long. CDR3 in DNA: TGTGCCAGCAGAGACTGGGGGATGGACACCATATATTTT. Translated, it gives CASRDWGMDTIYF.

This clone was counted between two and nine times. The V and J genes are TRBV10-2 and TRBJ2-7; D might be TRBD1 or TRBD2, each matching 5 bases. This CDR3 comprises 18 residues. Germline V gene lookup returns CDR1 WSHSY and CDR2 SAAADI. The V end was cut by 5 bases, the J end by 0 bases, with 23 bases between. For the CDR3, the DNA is TGCGCCAGCAGTCACCTGACTGTAGGGACCCCAAGCTCCTACGAGCAGTACTTC. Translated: CASSHLTVGTPSSYEQYF.

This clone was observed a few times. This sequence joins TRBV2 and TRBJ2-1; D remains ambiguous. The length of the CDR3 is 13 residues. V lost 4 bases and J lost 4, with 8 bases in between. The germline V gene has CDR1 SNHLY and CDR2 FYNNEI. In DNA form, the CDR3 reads TGTGCCAGCAGTGGTAATTTTTACAATGAGCAGTTCTTC. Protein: CASSGNFYNEQFF.

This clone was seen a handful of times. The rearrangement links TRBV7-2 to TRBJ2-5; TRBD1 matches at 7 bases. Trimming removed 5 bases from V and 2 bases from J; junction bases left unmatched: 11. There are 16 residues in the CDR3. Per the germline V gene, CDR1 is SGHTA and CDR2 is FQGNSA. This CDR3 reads CASSPRQGRTQETQYF. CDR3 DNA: TGTGCCAGCAGCCCCCGACAGGGTCGGACACAAGAGACCCAGTACTTC.

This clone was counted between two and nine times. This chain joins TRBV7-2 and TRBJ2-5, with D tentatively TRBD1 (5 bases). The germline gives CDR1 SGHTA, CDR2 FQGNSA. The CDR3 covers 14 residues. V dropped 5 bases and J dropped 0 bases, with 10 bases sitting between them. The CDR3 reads CASSIQEYQETQYF. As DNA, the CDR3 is TGTGCCAGCAGCATACAGGAGTACCAAGAGACCCAGTACTTC.

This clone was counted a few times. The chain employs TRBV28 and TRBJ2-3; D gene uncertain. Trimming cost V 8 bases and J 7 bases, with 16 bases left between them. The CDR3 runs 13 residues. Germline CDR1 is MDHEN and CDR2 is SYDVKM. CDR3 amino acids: CASLEYLTNTQYF. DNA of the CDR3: TGTGCCAGCCTGGAGTATCTAACGAATACGCAGTATTTT.

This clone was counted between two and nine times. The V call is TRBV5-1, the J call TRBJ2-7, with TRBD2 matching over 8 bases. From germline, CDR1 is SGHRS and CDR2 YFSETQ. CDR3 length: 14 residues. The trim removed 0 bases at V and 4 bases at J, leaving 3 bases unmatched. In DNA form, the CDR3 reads TGCGCCAGCAGCTTGGTGGCTAGCGGGTACGAGCAGTACTTC. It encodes CASSLVASGYEQYF.

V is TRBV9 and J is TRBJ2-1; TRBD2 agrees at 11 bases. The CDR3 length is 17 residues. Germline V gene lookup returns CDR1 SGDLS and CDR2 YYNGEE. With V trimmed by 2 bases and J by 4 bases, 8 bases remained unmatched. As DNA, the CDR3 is TGTGCCAGCAGCGTGACCTCCGGGACTAGCGGATACAATGAGCAGTTCTTC. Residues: CASSVTSGTSGYNEQFF.

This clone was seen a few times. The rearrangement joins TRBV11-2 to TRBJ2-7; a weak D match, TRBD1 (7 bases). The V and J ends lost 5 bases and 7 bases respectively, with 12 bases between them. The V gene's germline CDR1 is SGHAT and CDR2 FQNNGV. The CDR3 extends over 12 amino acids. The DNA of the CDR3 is TGTGCCAGCAGCAAGACAGGGAGGGAGCAGTACTTC. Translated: CASSKTGREQYF. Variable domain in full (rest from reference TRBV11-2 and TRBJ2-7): EAGVAQSPRYKIIEKRQSVAFWCNPISGHATLYWYQQILGQGPKLLIQFQNNGVVDDSQLPKDRFSAERLKGVDSTLKIQPAKLEDSAVYLCASSKTGREQYFGPGTRLTVT.

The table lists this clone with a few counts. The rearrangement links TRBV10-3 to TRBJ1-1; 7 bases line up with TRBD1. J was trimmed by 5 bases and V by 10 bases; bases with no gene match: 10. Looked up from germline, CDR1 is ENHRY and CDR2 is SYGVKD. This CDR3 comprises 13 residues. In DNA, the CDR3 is TGTGCCACAAACGACAGGGCGGGGACTGAAGCTTTCTTT. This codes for CATNDRAGTEAFF.